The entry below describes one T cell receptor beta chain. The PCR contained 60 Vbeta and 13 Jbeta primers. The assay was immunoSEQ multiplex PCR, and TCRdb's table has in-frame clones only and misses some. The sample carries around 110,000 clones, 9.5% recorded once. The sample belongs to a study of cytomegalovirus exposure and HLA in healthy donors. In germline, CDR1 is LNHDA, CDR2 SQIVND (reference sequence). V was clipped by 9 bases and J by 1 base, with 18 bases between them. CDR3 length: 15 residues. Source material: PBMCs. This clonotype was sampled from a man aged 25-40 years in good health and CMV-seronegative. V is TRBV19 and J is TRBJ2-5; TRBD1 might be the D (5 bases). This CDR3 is CASRPRQSIQETQYF. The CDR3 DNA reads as TGTGCCAGCCGCCCAAGACAGAGCATCCAAGAGACCCAGTACTTC.